These 22 T cell receptor beta chains share one sample of origin, sequenced in a study of CXCR3-negative and CXCR3-positive naive CD8 T cells. Study-wide points: TRB CDR3s of CXCR3-positive naive cells were more hydrophobic than those of CXCR3-negative naive cells.

For these receptors, no antigen is known. Researchers prepared the TRB cDNA libraries using 5' RACE with UMI labels. TCRdb derives one entry per CDR3 protein from the 5' RACE reads, leaving out DNA. The sample has around 120,000 distinct CDR3 sequences. The sequencing input was naive CXCR3+ CD8+ T cells from blood. The subset denotes: CD45RO-CCR7+CD27+CD95- naive CD8+ T cells expressing CXCR3 (TNR3+). The receptors originated from a human donor in good health. Some clones in this sample may be carry-over from other donors' samples.

The rearrangement joins TRBV7-9 to TRBJ1-4; TCRdb selects TRBD1, and the lack of DNA leaves this call unchecked. In germline, CDR1 is SEHNR, CDR2 FQNEAQ (reference sequence). The CDR3 totals 15 residues. CDR3 sequence reads: CASSLAGQGDEKLFF.

V is TRBV5-1 and J is TRBJ2-3; TCRdb picks TRBD2, but there is no DNA to check that call. Germline V gene data show CDR1 as SGHRS and CDR2 as YFSETQ. The CDR3 has 15 residues. CDR3: CASSLGTSVTDTQYF.

The chain combines TRBV27 with TRBJ2-1. There are 16 residues in the CDR3. Germline CDR1 and CDR2: MNHEY and SMNVEV (reference sequence). The CDR3 is CASSLFQLASYNEQFF.

CDR3 in amino acids: CASSLVNGGDEQFF. The chain combines TRBV5-1 with TRBJ2-1; there is no DNA to check the TCRdb D call of TRBD1. The CDR3 is 14 residues long. Germline V gene lookup returns CDR1 SGHRS and CDR2 YFSETQ.

The gene calls are TRBV12-3 or TRBV12-4 and TRBJ2-7; TCRdb lists TRBD1, though no DNA is available to test this call. The CDR3 has 13 residues. The chain's CDR3 is CASSQGGHTEQYF.

The rearrangement joins TRBV2 to TRBJ1-2. The V gene's germline CDR1 is SNHLY and CDR2 FYNNEI. CDR3 length: 13 amino acids. The CDR3 loop reads CASSDAQGDGYTF.

This chain joins TRBV12-5 and TRBJ1-1; TCRdb returns TRBD1, unconfirmable since there is no DNA. This CDR3 comprises 14 residues. Germline V gene sequence: CDR1 LGHNT, CDR2 FRNRAP. CDR3 region: CASGWGTENTEAFF.

V and J are TRBV7-9 and TRBJ1-1; TCRdb indicates TRBD1, and absent DNA this call remains unverified. CDR3 length: 13 residues. Germline CDR1 and CDR2: SEHNR and FQNEAQ (reference sequence). The CDR3 here is CASSRGSGVQAFF.

The V gene is TRBV29-1, the J gene TRBJ2-5; TCRdb lists TRBD2, though no DNA is available to test this call. Looked up from germline, CDR1 is SQVTM and CDR2 is ANQGSEA. The CDR3 is 14 residues long. This chain's CDR3 is CSAVVMAHQETQYF.

This rearrangement joins TRBV3-1 to TRBJ2-2. This CDR3 is 12 amino acids long. Germline CDR1 is LGHDT and CDR2 is YNNKEL (reference sequence). This CDR3 reads CATRWGTGELFF.

The chain carries TRBV6-2 or TRBV6-3 and TRBJ1-5. In germline, CDR1 is MNHEY, CDR2 SVGEGT. The CDR3 length is 13 residues. The CDR3 reads CASSVGPHQPQHF.

The chain recombines TRBV28 with TRBJ2-3. Per germline, CDR1 MDHEN and CDR2 SYDVKM. This CDR3 has 14 residues. The CDR3 loop reads CASSLISSTDTQYF.

The rearrangement joins TRBV29-1 to TRBJ2-7; without DNA, the TCRdb call of TRBD1 cannot be checked. The length of the CDR3 is 14 residues. Germline V gene lookup returns CDR1 SQVTM and CDR2 ANQGSEA. CDR3 loop: CSTTEGVEGYEQYF.

V is TRBV4-1 and J is TRBJ1-2; the TCRdb D gene call, TRBD1, has no DNA to confirm it. This CDR3 is built from 14 residues. Germline values: CDR1 MGHRA, CDR2 YSYEKL. CDR3 loop: CASSHETGLIGYTF.

V is TRBV5-1 and J is TRBJ2-7; TCRdb's D gene call, TRBD1, goes unchecked for lack of DNA. The CDR3 spans 14 residues. Looked up from germline, CDR1 is SGHRS and CDR2 is YFSETQ. The CDR3 is CASSSRQGLYEQYF.

This chain uses TRBV7-9 with TRBJ2-2; TCRdb proposes TRBD1, but this gene call is untestable without DNA. CDR1 is SEHNR and CDR2 is FQNEAQ in the germline V gene (reference sequence). This CDR3 is 16 amino acids long. CDR3 protein: CASSPRRGTNTGELFF.

The V gene is TRBV5-1, the J gene TRBJ2-2; checking the TCRdb D call of TRBD2 is not possible without DNA. In germline, CDR1 is SGHRS, CDR2 YFSETQ. The CDR3 contains 18 residues. The CDR3 loop is CASSLPLAGVPNTGELFF.

The chain links TRBV5-1 to TRBJ2-2; the D gene TCRdb calls, TRBD1, cannot be checked with no DNA. The CDR3 has 16 residues. From germline, CDR1 is SGHRS and CDR2 YFSETQ. This CDR3 reads CASSHAAGGASGELFF. Based on the CDR3 plus reference TRBV5-1 and TRBJ2-2, the full variable domain is KAGVTQTPRYLIKTRGQQVTLSCSPISGHRSVSWYQQTPGQGLQFLFEYFSETQRNKGNFPGRFSGRQFSNSRSEMNVSTLELGDSALYLCASSHAAGGASGELFFGEGSRLTVL.

The rearrangement uses TRBV29-1 and TRBJ2-4. Germline assignment: CDR1 SQVTM and CDR2 ANQGSEA. The CDR3 is 16 residues long. The CDR3: CSVELTTDSAKNIQYF.

This chain joins TRBV7-3 and TRBJ1-1. Germline V CDR1 and CDR2: SGHTA, FQGTGA. The CDR3 covers 13 residues. CDR3 sequence: CASSRARVTEAFF.

This chain links TRBV2 with TRBJ2-7; as DNA is missing, the TRBD1 call by TCRdb cannot be tested. This CDR3 is 11 amino acids long. From germline, CDR1 is SNHLY and CDR2 FYNNEI. The CDR3 loop is CASSRQYEQYF.

V gene TRBV19 combines with J gene TRBJ2-2; TCRdb names TRBD1, which stays unverified in the absence of DNA. The CDR3 consists of 17 residues. Per the germline V gene, CDR1 is LNHDA and CDR2 is SQIVND (reference sequence). CDR3 in amino acids: CASSLPETGLYTGELFF.